Here is one TCR beta chain with its context. The antigen remains undetermined. Researchers ran the PCR with 60 Vbeta and 13 Jbeta primers. Some clones are missing from TCRdb's copy, which holds only in-frame ones; the method was immunoSEQ multiplex PCR. This table has roughly 180,000 clones, roughly three quarters appearing once. This entry is derived from a study of cytomegalovirus exposure and HLA in healthy donors. Looking at the study overall: Some 90 million unique TCRs from HLA-typed donors were held in an early data release. The study's findings and limits: Solely CMV serostatus was available to characterize immune exposure. Whilst most TCR sequences proved rare, a subset of public TCRs occurred across many donors.

Trimming removed 4 bases from V and 10 bases from J, with 8 bases in between. The CDR3 is 10 residues long. CDR1 is DFQATT and CDR2 is SNEGSKA in the germline V gene (reference sequence). V gene TRBV20-1 combines with J gene TRBJ2-1, with D possibly matching TRBD2 (6 bases). The origin of this receptor is a male donor in good health and CMV-seronegative. The sample comprised PBMCs. CDR3 coding DNA: TGCAGTGCTAATAGCGGCGAGCAGTTCTTC. This sequence encodes CSANSGEQFF.